This TCR beta chain was sequenced for a study of blood T cells in healthy people across ages. Whole-study context: For every two T cells, template switching captured about one barcoded beta molecule.

Germline loops: CDR1 MNHEY, CDR2 SMNVEV (reference sequence). This CDR3 region has 13 residues. V lost 5 bases and J lost 5, with 13 bases in between. This clonotype appeared a few times. Its antigen is still unknown. Study-wide results and caveats: Older individuals had lower TCR beta diversity per million T cells (the decline was roughly linear).

Alongside a J-beta primer mix, a sample-barcoded 5' primer served in a second PCR lasting 7 to 11 cycles. TCRdb used MiXCR to reprocess the 5' RACE reads, holding one entry per CDR3 protein. This sample has about 1,800,000 distinct CDR3 sequences, with approximately 28% found just once. Healthy individuals of Caucasian origin from Russia, aged about 6 to 95, served as donors. The chain is built from TRBV27 and TRBJ2-7, with D possibly TRBD1 on 6 matching bases. Sequencing used blood. This receptor was identified in a woman in her thirties in good health. The CDR3 nucleotides read TGTGCCAGCAGTCAACTAGGGGGAGACGAGCAGTACTTC. Its protein is CASSQLGGDEQYF.